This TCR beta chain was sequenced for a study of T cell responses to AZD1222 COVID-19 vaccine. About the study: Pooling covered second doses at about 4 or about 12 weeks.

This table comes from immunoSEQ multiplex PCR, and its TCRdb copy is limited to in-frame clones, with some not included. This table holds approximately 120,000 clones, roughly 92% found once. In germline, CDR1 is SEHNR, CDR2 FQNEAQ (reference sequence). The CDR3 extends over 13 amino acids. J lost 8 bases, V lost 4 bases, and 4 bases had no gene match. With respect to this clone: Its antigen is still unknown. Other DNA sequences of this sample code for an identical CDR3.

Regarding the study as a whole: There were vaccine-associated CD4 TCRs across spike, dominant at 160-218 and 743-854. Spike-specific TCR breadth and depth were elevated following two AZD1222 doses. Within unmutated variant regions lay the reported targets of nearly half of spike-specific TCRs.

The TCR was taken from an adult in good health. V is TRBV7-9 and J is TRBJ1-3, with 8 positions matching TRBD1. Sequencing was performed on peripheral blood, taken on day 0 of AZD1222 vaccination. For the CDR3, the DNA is TGTGCCAGCAGCTCTCAGGGGGCGGACACCATATATTTT. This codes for CASSSQGADTIYF.